This entry lists 3 T cell receptor beta chains sequenced from one sample in a study of Graves' ophthalmopathy and Graves' hyperthyroidism. The study amplified TCR beta CDR3 regions using RNA transcripts. First-round RT-PCR used HTBI primers; second-round multiplex PCR followed. TCRdb reprocessed the multiplex PCR reads with MiXCR, giving one entry per CDR3 protein. The sample holds fewer than 600,000 distinct CDR3 sequences, approximately 15% seen once. The sample comprised blood. The source is a woman aged 25 to 39 with Graves' ophthalmopathy.

The table lists this clonotype with many counts. The rearrangement links TRBV2 to TRBJ1-1, with D tentatively TRBD1 (6 bases). CDR3 length: 14 amino acids. CDR1 SNHLY and CDR2 FYNNEI come from the germline V gene. V was trimmed by 2 bases and J by 10 bases, leaving 17 bases between them. CDR3 region: CASSEPHRVVRAFF. The CDR3 DNA is TGTGCCAGCAGTGAACCCCACAGGGTGGTGAGAGCTTTCTTT.

This clonotype has at least ten counts. V usage is TRBV27 and J usage is TRBJ1-5; unclear D gene. The CDR3 has 15 residues. Germline V gives CDR1 MNHEY, CDR2 SMNVEV (reference sequence). V was cut by 1 base and J by 1 base, with 8 bases left in between. The CDR3 sequence is CASSLLGLSNQPQHF. CDR3 coding DNA: TGTGCCAGCAGTTTATTAGGGTTGAGCAATCAGCCCCAGCATTTT.

This chain connects TRBV12-3 or TRBV12-4 to TRBJ1-1; D is unresolved. With 3 bases removed from V and 6 bases from J, the gap between germline ends came to 17 bases. The CDR3 covers 15 residues. In nucleotides, the CDR3 is TGTGCCAGCAGTTTTGCCCGGGTCGTATTCGCTGAAGCTTTCTTT. Protein sequence: CASSFARVVFAEAFF.